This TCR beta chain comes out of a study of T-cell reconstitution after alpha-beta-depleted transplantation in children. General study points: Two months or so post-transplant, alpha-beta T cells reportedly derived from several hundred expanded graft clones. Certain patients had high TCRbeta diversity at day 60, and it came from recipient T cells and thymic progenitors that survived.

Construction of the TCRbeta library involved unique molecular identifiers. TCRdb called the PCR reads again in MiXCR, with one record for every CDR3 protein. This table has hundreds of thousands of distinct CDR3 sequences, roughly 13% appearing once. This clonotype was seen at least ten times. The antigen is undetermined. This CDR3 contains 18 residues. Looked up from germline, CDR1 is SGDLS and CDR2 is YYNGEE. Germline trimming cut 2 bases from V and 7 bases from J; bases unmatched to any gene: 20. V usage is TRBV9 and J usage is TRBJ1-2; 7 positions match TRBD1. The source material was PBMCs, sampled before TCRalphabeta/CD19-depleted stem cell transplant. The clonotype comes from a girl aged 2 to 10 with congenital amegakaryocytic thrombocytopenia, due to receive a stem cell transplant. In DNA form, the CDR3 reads TGTGCCAGCAGCGTCTACAATACCCCGGGACAGTCCCAGTCTGGCTACACCTTC. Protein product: CASSVYNTPGQSQSGYTF.